These T cell receptor beta chains were read from a single sample in a study of persistence of HIV-infected CD4 T cells. These receptors' targets are unknown. Some clones are missing from TCRdb's copy, which holds only in-frame ones; the method was immunoSEQ multiplex PCR. The sample lists 10,000 or so clones, 82% occurring once. Source: CD4+ T cells sorted from PBMCs after roughly 20-hour stimulation, taken from a patient who received antiretroviral therapy. The receptor set was obtained from an adult woman with HIV who was CMV-seropositive. The conserved cysteine and the conserved F or W are not part of the CDR3 here. A D gene is named only where the DNA matches it firmly.

V: TRBV29-1; D: NA; CDR3: SVRPGRGLTRDTQY
V: TRBV5-1; D: NA; CDR3: ASSLGTGGGNQPQH
V: TRBV6-1; D: NA; CDR3: ASSERGHFRGYT
V: TRBV25-1; D: TRBD1; CDR3: ASSRGQGTYEQY
V: TRBV9; D: NA; CDR3: ASSARASLANTEAF
V: TRBV7-9; D: TRBD2; CDR3: ASSLVSSAGVGNEQF
V: TRBV6-1; D: NA; CDR3: ASSHRGLAYNEQF
V: TRBV18; D: NA; CDR3: ASSPLQVNNEQF
V: TRBV14; D: NA; CDR3: ASSQVRSFTDTQY
V: TRBV7-6; D: NA; CDR3: ASSPSLGSDTEAF
V: TRBV9; D: NA; CDR3: ASSADYLSYEQY
V: TRBV19; D: NA; CDR3: ASRPSSRGYEPQH
V: TRBV7-8; D: NA; CDR3: ASSLGYSGNTIY
V: TRBV7-3; D: NA; CDR3: ASSLRQASPPYNEQF
V: TRBV3-1/TRBV3-2; D: NA; CDR3: ASSQGALGGTRTYEQY
V: TRBV7-8; D: NA; CDR3: ASSLDLRDTQY
V: TRBV4-1; D: NA; CDR3: ASSQSVSNTGELF
V: TRBV6-2/TRBV6-3; D: NA; CDR3: ASSLVFGRNQETQY
V: TRBV7-3; D: TRBD1; CDR3: ASSATGDSYNEQF
V: TRBV24-1; D: NA; CDR3: ATESWGSYNEQF
V: TRBV5-5; D: TRBD2; CDR3: ASSFQTSLAGGLYEQY
V: TRBV7-9; D: NA; CDR3: ASSWALGGLETQY
V: TRBV28; D: NA; CDR3: ASSPSRGDREPQH
V: TRBV6-5; D: TRBD1; CDR3: ASRPTGGLYGYT
V: TRBV29-1; D: NA; CDR3: SVEEAVGGAF
V: TRBV2; D: NA; CDR3: ASGGRQGTDTQY
V: TRBV19; D: NA; CDR3: ASSRTTGTPGSNEQF
V: TRBV7-3; D: NA; CDR3: ASRFSVDTEAF
V: TRBV5-4; D: NA; CDR3: ASSSRQQETQY
V: TRBV5-1; D: TRBD1; CDR3: ASSLGRDRGPSGNTIY
V: TRBV24-1; D: NA; CDR3: ATSAGASVFDTQY
V: TRBV18; D: TRBD1; CDR3: ASSLDRGRGYT
V: TRBV30; D: TRBD1; CDR3: AWGQGLLNTEAF
V: TRBV3-1/TRBV3-2; D: TRBD2; CDR3: ASSHGLGEQF
V: TRBV3-1/TRBV3-2; D: NA; CDR3: ASSQDERGWDTEAF
V: TRBV18; D: NA; CDR3: ASSPRRRETQY
V: TRBV5-6; D: NA; CDR3: ASSPGQGAYEQY
V: TRBV4-3; D: NA; CDR3: ASSQSFSQTSGNTIY
V: TRBV7-2; D: TRBD2; CDR3: ASSITERGGGTQETQY
V: TRBV7-6; D: NA; CDR3: ASSPGPRNHEQF